A selection of T cell receptor beta chains follows, all from one sample in a study of blood T cell repertoires in COVID-19. Data came from immunoSEQ multiplex PCR; TCRdb stores just in-frame clones and leaves some out. The sample has more than 300,000 clones; around nine tenths are singletons. Source material: peripheral blood. The origin of the receptors is a woman between 70 and 85 years old with COVID-19, enrolled during active disease. Each CDR3 is given with its conserved first and last residue. The order of the fields is clone size, J gene, V gene, D gene, CDR3 DNA, CDR3 protein. The D gene is left open where the match is weak. Not all rows give a size; the values are once, few, many and, for expanded clones, a class.

>-|TRBJ2-5|TRBV6-2/TRBV6-3|TRBD1
TGTGCCAGCAGTCCGGGACAGGGAGTTTGGGAGACCCAGTACTTC
CASSPGQGVWETQYF
>-|TRBJ1-2|TRBV7-2|-
TGTGCCAGCAGCTTAGCAGGGCAGGGAGGTGGCTACACCTTC
CASSLAGQGGGYTF
>-|TRBJ2-7|TRBV7-6|TRBD1
TGTGCCAGCAGCGTCGGACAGGGGGCGACCTACGAGCAGTACTTC
CASSVGQGATYEQYF
>-|TRBJ2-1|TRBV2|-
TGTGCCAGCAGTGACCTCCTAGCCGGTCAGCAGTTCTTC
CASSDLLAGQQFF
>-|TRBJ1-4|TRBV5-6|-
TGTGCCAGCAGTGCACAGGTTATTAATGAAAAACTGTTTTTT
CASSAQVINEKLFF
>-|TRBJ1-5|TRBV21-1|-
TGTGCCAGCAGCAAGGGTACCGAAGACAGGGCGGTCGGTCAGCCCCAGCATTTT
CASSKGTEDRAVGQPQHF
>-|TRBJ1-2|TRBV4-1|-
TGCGCCAGCAGCCCTTCGCAGACAGAGATCTATGGCTACACCTTC
CASSPSQTEIYGYTF
>-|TRBJ1-5|TRBV6-6|-
TGTGCCATCTCCACGGGGAGAAATCAGCCCCAGCATTTT
CAISTGRNQPQHF
>-|TRBJ1-2|TRBV29-1|TRBD1
TGCAGCGTCGACAGGGGTAGCGGCTACACCTTC
CSVDRGSGYTF
>-|TRBJ2-7|TRBV7-9|-
TGTGCCAGCAGCTTTAGAACAGACAAGGTCTACGAGCAGTACTTC
CASSFRTDKVYEQYF
>-|TRBJ2-5|TRBV27|-
TGTGCCAGCAGTTTGCACTCCCGGGGAGAGACCCAGTACTTC
CASSLHSRGETQYF
>-|TRBJ1-1|TRBV7-9|TRBD1
TGTGCCAGCAGCCCGATGAGGGGGCAGGACACTGAAGCTTTCTTT
CASSPMRGQDTEAFF
>-|TRBJ1-5|TRBV2|TRBD1
TGTGCCAGCAGTGAAGAGAGGGGGGACAGGGCGCGAGCCCAGCATTTT
CASSEERGDRARAQHF
>-|TRBJ1-5|TRBV28|TRBD1
TGTGCCAGCACCCAAGGACAGGGTTTTCAGCCCCAGCATTTT
CASTQGQGFQPQHF
>-|TRBJ2-2|TRBV28|-
TGTGCCAGCAGTTTATGGACTGCGAACACCGGGGAGCTGTTTTTT
CASSLWTANTGELFF
>-|TRBJ2-2|TRBV19|TRBD2
TGTGCCAGTAGTATAGGCGGGGGAGGCGGGGAGCTGTTTTTT
CASSIGGGGGELFF
>-|TRBJ2-3|TRBV18|-
TGTGCCAGCTCACCACGCGGGGGCGTACGGGATACGCAGTATTTT
CASSPRGGVRDTQYF
>-|TRBJ1-1|TRBV3-1/TRBV3-2|-
TGTGCCAGCAGCCAAGCAAACACTGAAGCTTTCTTT
CASSQANTEAFF
>-|TRBJ2-7|TRBV5-6|TRBD1
TGTGCCAGCAGCCCCGGACAGGGGGCGGGCGAGCAGTACTTC
CASSPGQGAGEQYF
>-|TRBJ1-2|TRBV5-1|-
TGCGCCAGCAGCCCCTGGGCTCCGAGGGACTATGGCTACACCTTC
CASSPWAPRDYGYTF
>-|TRBJ2-4|TRBV7-9|-
TGTGCCAGCAGCCCCCGGGGGGCGGGCGCGGGGAACATTCAGTACTTC
CASSPRGAGAGNIQYF
>-|TRBJ1-3|TRBV7-2|TRBD1
TGTGCCAGCAGCATAATTGGACAGGGTGTTAGAAACACCATATATTTT
CASSIIGQGVRNTIYF
>-|TRBJ1-1|TRBV11-2|-
TGTGCCAGCAGCTTAGTGGGCAGAATGGTGAACACTGAAGCTTTCTTT
CASSLVGRMVNTEAFF
>-|TRBJ2-3|TRBV7-2|-
TGTGCCAGCAGCTCCGGGACATTATCGGTTACGCAGTATTTT
CASSSGTLSVTQYF
>-|TRBJ2-7|TRBV6-6|TRBD1
TGTGCCAGCAGTAACCGGGACAGGGAACTTTACGAGCAGTACTTC
CASSNRDRELYEQYF
>-|TRBJ2-2|TRBV19|-
TGTGCCAGTAGTCTCCATAGACAGGCCGGCGGGGAGCTGTTTTTT
CASSLHRQAGGELFF
>-|TRBJ2-2|TRBV5-1|TRBD1
TGCGCCAGCAGCCTGGGACAGGTGATGATCGGGGAGCTGTTTTTT
CASSLGQVMIGELFF
>-|TRBJ1-5|TRBV21-1|-
TGTGCCAGAGAGGGGGGGGCGACTTGGCCCCAGCATTTT
CAREGGATWPQHF
>-|TRBJ2-3|TRBV7-3|-
TGTGCCAGCAGCTTAACGAGGTCCGGAGATACGCAGTATTTT
CASSLTRSGDTQYF
>-|TRBJ1-2|TRBV6-5|TRBD1
TGTGCCAGCAGTTACGGACAGGACTATAACTATGGCTACACCTTC
CASSYGQDYNYGYTF
>-|TRBJ1-2|TRBV7-9|-
TGTGCCAGCAGCCAGGACAGCACCCCCTATGGCTACACCTTC
CASSQDSTPYGYTF
>few|TRBJ1-3|TRBV9|-
TGTGCCAGCAGCGTAGCTAGAGGGTTAACCTCTGGAAACACCATATATTTT
CASSVARGLTSGNTIYF
>once|TRBJ1-3|TRBV7-9|-
TGTGCCAGCAGCCCGATTGGGGGGGGACCTGCCTCTGGAAACACCATATATTTT
CASSPIGGGPASGNTIYF
>-|TRBJ2-7|TRBV18|-
TGTGCCAGCTCACGAGACGTTTCAGGCTACGAGCAGTACTTC
CASSRDVSGYEQYF
>-|TRBJ1-2|TRBV4-1|-
TGCGCCAGCAGCCCCAATTCCCAGGGTTTAGGGGGCTACACCTTC
CASSPNSQGLGGYTF
>-|TRBJ1-2|TRBV2|-
TGTGCCAGCAGTTACAGGAGTGAGTATGGCTACACCTTC
CASSYRSEYGYTF
>-|TRBJ1-1|TRBV19|TRBD1
TGTGCCAGTAGTATAGACAACCGGGACAGGGGATATGGAATTGAAGCTTTCTTT
CASSIDNRDRGYGIEAFF
>-|TRBJ1-2|TRBV30|-
TGTGCCTGGAGTCCCCCGACAGGAATCTATGGCTACACCTTC
CAWSPPTGIYGYTF
>-|TRBJ1-4|TRBV6-1|-
TGTGCCAGCAGCGAAATAGTAGACCCGGGGAGTGAAAAACTGTTTTTT
CASSEIVDPGSEKLFF
>-|TRBJ2-5|TRBV9|-
TGTGCCAGCAGCTCCCCGGCAGCGCAAGAGACCCAGTACTTC
CASSSPAAQETQYF
>once|TRBJ1-3|TRBV19|-
TGTGCCAGTAGTATTCTTGCTGGGCAGAGCTCTGGAAACACCATATATTTT
CASSILAGQSSGNTIYF
>-|TRBJ1-2|TRBV6-2/TRBV6-3|-
TGTGCCAGCAGTTACTGGGGCGGAGGCTACACCTTC
CASSYWGGGYTF
>-|TRBJ1-2|TRBV29-1|-
TGCAGCGTTGACAGGGCCTATGGCTACACCTTC
CSVDRAYGYTF
>-|TRBJ1-5|TRBV28|-
TGTGCCAGCAGTTTAGGACAGAGCAATCAGCCCCAGCATTTT
CASSLGQSNQPQHF
>-|TRBJ2-3|TRBV5-4|-
TGTGCCAGCAGCTTGGCCTCTAAGAGAAGCACAGATACGCAGTATTTT
CASSLASKRSTDTQYF
>-|TRBJ1-2|TRBV9|TRBD1
TGTGCCAGCAGCCAAGGAAGGGGGACAGACTATGGCTACACCTTC
CASSQGRGTDYGYTF
>-|TRBJ1-1|TRBV30|-
TGTGCCTGGGTGTGGGGAGGGGTGAACACTGAAGCTTTCTTT
CAWVWGGVNTEAFF
>-|TRBJ1-2|TRBV2|-
TGTGCCAAATCGACCGAGGCGGGCTATGGCTACACCTTC
CAKSTEAGYGYTF
>-|TRBJ2-2|TRBV2|TRBD2
TGTGCCAGCAGTGAGGCTAGCGGGGGGCCATGGACCGGGGAGCTGTTTTTT
CASSEASGGPWTGELFF
>-|TRBJ1-2|TRBV5-8|-
TGTGCCAGCAGCTTGGACGGCAGGGTGAACTATGGCTACACCTTC
CASSLDGRVNYGYTF
>-|TRBJ2-1|TRBV19|-
TGTGCCAGTAGCCGCCGATTTGAGGAGCAGTTCTTC
CASSRRFEEQFF
>-|TRBJ1-1|TRBV6-5|TRBD1
TGTGCCAGCAGTTACTCGATTCAGGGGGTAGCTTTCTTT
CASSYSIQGVAFF